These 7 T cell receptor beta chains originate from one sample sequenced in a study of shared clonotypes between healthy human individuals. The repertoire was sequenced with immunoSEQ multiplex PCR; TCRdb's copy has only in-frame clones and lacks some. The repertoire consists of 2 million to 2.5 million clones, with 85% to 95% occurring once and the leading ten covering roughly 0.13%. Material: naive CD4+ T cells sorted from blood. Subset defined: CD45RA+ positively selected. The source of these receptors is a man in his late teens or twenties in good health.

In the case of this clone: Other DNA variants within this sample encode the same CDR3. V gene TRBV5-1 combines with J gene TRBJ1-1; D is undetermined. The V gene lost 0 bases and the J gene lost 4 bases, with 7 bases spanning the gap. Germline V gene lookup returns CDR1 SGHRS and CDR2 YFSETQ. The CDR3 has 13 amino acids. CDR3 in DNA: TGCGCCAGCAGCTTGGAAAAGGGCACTGAAGCTTTCTTT. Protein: CASSLEKGTEAFF.

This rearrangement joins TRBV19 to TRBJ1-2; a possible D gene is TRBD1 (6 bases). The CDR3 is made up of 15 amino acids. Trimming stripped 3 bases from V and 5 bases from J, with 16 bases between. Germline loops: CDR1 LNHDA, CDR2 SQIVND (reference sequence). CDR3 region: CASSIGTGREYGYTF. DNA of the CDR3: TGTGCCAGTAGTATCGGTACAGGGAGGGAGTATGGCTACACCTTC.

CDR3 region: CAWSRGIYYGYTF. Here the CDR3 DNA reads TGTGCCTGGAGTAGAGGGATTTACTATGGCTACACCTTC. J is TRBJ1-2 and V is TRBV30; unclear D gene. Trimming removed 2 bases at V and 3 bases at J, with 10 bases between. The V gene's germline CDR1 is GTSNPN and CDR2 SVGIG (reference sequence). There are 13 residues in the CDR3.

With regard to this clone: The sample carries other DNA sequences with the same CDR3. The CDR3: CASSEAGDTQYF. The CDR3 nucleotides read TGTGCCAGCAGTGAAGCTGGAGATACGCAGTATTTT. This chain joins TRBV6-1 and TRBJ2-3; D remains unclear. Germline V lookup: CDR1 MNHNS, CDR2 SASEGT. The V end was cut by 0 bases, the J end by 5 bases, with 3 bases between. This CDR3 is built from 12 residues.

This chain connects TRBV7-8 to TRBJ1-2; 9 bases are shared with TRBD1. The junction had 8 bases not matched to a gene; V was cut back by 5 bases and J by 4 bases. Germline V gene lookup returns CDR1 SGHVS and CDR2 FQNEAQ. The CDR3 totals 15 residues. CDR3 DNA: TGTGCCAGCAGCCCCGCGGGACAGGGATTCTATGGCTACACCTTC. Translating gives CASSPAGQGFYGYTF.

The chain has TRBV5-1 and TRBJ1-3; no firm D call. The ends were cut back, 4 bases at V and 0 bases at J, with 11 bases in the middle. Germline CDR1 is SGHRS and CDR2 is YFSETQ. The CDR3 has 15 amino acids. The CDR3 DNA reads TGCGCCAGCAGCGAGATGAGGCCCTCTGGAAACACCATATATTTT. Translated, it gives CASSEMRPSGNTIYF.

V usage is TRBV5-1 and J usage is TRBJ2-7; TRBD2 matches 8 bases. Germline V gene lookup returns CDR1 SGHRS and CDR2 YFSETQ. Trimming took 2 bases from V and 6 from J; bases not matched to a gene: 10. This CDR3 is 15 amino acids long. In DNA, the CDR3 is TGCGCCAGCAGCTTAAGCGGGGGCGTGGGCCCCGAGCAGTACTTC. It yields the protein CASSLSGGVGPEQYF.